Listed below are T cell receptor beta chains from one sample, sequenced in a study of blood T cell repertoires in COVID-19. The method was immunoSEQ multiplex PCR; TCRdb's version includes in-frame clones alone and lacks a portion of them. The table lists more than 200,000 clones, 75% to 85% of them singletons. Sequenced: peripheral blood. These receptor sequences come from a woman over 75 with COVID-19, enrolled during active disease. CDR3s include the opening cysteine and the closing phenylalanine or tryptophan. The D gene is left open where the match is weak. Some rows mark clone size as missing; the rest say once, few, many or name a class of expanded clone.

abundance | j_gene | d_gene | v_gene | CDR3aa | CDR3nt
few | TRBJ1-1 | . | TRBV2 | CASRRAGGSDTEAFF | TGTGCCAGCAGGCGGGCAGGAGGCTCGGACACTGAAGCTTTCTTT
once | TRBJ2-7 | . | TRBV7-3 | CASSLGAVGEQYF | TGTGCCAGCAGCTTAGGGGCTGTGGGGGAGCAGTACTTC
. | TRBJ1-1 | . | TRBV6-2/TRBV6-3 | CASSLTGNTEAFF | TGTGCCAGCAGTTTGACAGGGAACACTGAAGCTTTCTTT
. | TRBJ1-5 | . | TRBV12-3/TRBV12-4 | CASSSSSVLAGHF | .
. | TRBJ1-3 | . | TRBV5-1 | CASSLADYPTPSGNTIYF | TGCGCCAGCAGCTTGGCCGACTACCCTACCCCCTCTGGAAACACCATATATTTT
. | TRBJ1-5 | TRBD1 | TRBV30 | CAWARQGGQPQHF | TGTGCCTGGGCCCGACAGGGAGGTCAGCCCCAGCATTTT
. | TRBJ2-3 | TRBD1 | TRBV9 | CASSARGQTSTDTQYF | TGTGCCAGCAGCGCTCGGGGACAGACTAGCACAGATACGCAGTATTTT
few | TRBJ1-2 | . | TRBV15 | CATSRRADSYGYTF | TGTGCCACCAGCAGACGAGCGGACAGTTATGGCTACACCTTC
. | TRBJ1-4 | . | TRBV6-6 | CASSREEGRAKLFF | TGTGCCAGCAGCCGCGAGGAGGGGAGGGCAAAACTGTTTTTT
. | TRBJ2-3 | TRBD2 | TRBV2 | CASSLTSGRDTDTQYF | TGTGCCAGCAGTTTGACTAGCGGGCGCGACACAGATACGCAGTATTTT
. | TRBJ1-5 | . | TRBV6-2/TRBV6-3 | CASSRSLSDQPQHF | TGTGCCAGCAGCCGCTCCCTTAGCGATCAGCCCCAGCATTTT
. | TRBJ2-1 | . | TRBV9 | CASSVSVPVNEQFF | TGTGCCAGCAGCGTAAGTGTTCCGGTCAATGAGCAGTTCTTC
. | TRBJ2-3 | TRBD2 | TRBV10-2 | CASGSTSGDTQYF | TGCGCCAGCGGTTCGACTAGCGGAGATACGCAGTATTTT
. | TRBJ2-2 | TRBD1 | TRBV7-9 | CASSSQGQGVAGELFF | TGTGCCAGCAGCTCGCAGGGACAGGGGGTTGCCGGGGAGCTGTTTTTT
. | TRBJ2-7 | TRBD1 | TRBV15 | CATSRGQGSSYEQYF | TGTGCCACCAGCAGAGGACAGGGGTCCTCCTACGAGCAGTACTTC
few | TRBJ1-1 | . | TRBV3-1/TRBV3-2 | CASSQRGREAFF | TGTGCCAGCAGCCAACGGGGTCGTGAAGCTTTCTTT
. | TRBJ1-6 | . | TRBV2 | CASSDAGGSPLHF | TGTGCCAGCAGTGATGCGGGGGGTTCACCCCTCCACTTT
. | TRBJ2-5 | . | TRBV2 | CASSLQGGWEETQYF | TGTGCCAGCAGTCTACAGGGAGGGTGGGAAGAGACCCAGTACTTC
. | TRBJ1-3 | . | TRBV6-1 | CASSEARLLGGGADFGNTIYF | TGTGCCAGCAGTGAAGCACGGTTGTTGGGTGGGGGGGCAGATTTTGGAAACACCATATATTTT
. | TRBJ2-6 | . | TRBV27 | CASSLSRGGVSGANVLTF | TGTGCCAGCAGTTTATCCAGGGGTGGAGTCTCTGGGGCCAACGTCCTGACTTTC
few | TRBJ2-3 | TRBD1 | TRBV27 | CASSYYRGISTDTQYF | TGTGCCAGCAGTTACTACAGGGGAATAAGCACAGATACGCAGTATTTT
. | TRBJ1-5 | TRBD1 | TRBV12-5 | CASGTRQGGQPQHF | TGTGCTAGTGGTACTAGACAGGGCGGGCAGCCCCAGCATTTT
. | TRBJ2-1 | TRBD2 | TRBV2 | CASGRLAGATYNEQFF | TGTGCCAGCGGGCGACTAGCGGGGGCAACCTACAATGAGCAGTTCTTC
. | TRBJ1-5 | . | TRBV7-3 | CASSADQGRPQHF | TGTGCCAGCAGCGCTGACCAGGGGCGGCCCCAGCATTTT
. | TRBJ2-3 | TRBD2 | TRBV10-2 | CASSPGGLKSTDTQYF | TGCGCCAGCAGTCCGGGAGGGCTTAAGAGCACAGATACGCAGTATTTT
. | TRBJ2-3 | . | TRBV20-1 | CSASYGGTDTQYF | TGCAGTGCTAGTTATGGGGGGACAGATACGCAGTATTTT
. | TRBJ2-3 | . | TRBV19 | CASSPGQTDTQYF | TGTGCCAGTAGTCCCGGACAGACAGATACGCAGTATTTT
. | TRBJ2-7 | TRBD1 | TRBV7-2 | CASSGSGQFYEQYF | TGTGCCAGCAGCGGGTCGGGACAGTTTTACGAGCAGTACTTC
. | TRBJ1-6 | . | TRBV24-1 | CASCLCLPKLAYNSPLHF | TGTGCCTCCTGTTTGTGTCTCCCTAAATTAGCCTATAATTCACCCCTCCACTTT